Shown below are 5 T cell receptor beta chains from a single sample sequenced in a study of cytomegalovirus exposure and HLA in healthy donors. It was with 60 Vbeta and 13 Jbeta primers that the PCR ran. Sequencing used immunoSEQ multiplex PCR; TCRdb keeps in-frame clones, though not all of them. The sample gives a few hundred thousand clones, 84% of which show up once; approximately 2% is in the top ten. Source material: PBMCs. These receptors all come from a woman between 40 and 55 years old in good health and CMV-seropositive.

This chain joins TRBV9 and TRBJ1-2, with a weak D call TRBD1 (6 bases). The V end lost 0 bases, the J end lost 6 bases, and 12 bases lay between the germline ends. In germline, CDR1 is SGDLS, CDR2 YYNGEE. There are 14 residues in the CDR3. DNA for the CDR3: TGTGCCAGCAGCGTAGAGTTGCAGGGGAATGGCTACACCTTC. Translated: CASSVELQGNGYTF.

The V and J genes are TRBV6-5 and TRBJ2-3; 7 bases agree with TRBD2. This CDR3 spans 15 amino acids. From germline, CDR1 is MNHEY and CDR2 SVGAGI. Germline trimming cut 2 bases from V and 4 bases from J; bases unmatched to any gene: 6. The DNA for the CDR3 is TGTGCCAGCAGTTACAGGGGAGGGAGTTCAGATACGCAGTATTTT. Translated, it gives CASSYRGGSSDTQYF.

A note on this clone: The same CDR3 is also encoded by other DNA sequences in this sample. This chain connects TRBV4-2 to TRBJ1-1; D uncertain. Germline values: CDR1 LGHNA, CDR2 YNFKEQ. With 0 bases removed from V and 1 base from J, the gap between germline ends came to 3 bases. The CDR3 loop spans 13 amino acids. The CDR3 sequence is CASSQDRNTEAFF. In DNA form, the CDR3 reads TGTGCCAGCAGCCAAGACAGGAACACTGAAGCTTTCTTT.

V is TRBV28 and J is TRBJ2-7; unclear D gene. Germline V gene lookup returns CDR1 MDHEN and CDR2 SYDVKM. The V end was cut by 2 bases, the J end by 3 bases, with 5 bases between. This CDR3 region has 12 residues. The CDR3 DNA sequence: TGTGCCAGCAGTTTAGCTAACTACGAGCAGTACTTC. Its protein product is CASSLANYEQYF.

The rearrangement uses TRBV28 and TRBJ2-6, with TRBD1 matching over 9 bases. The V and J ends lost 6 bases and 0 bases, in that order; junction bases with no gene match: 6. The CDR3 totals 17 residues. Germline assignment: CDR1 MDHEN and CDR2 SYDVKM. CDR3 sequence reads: CASSPGQGNSGANVLTF. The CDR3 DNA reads TGTGCCAGCAGCCCGGGACAGGGAAACTCTGGGGCCAACGTCCTGACTTTC.